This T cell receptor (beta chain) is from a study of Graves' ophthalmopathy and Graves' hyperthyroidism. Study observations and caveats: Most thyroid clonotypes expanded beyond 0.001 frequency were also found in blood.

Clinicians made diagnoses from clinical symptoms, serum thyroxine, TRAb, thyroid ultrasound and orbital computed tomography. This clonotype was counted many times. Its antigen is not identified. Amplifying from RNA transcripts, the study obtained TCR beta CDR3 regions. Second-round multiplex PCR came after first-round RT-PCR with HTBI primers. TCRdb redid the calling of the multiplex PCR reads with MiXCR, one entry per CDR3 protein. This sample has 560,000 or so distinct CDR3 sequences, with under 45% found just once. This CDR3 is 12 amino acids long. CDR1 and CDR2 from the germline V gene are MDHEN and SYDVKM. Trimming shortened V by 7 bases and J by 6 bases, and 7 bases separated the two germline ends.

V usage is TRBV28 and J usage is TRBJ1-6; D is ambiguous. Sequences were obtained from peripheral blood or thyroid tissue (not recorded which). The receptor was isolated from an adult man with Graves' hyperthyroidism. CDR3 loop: CASMKINSPLHF. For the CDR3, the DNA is TGTGCCAGCATGAAAATTAATTCACCCCTCCACTTT.